This T cell receptor (beta chain) comes out of a study of blood T cell repertoires in COVID-19. Across the study: Specimens from acute and convalescent COVID-19 originated in the United States, Italy and Spain.

The germline V and J ends were trimmed by 6 bases and 0 bases, with 5 bases remaining between them. The CDR3 has 12 amino acids. CDR1 and CDR2 (germline): MNHEY, SVGAGI. The assay was immunoSEQ multiplex PCR, and TCRdb's table has in-frame clones only and misses some. This sample has a few hundred thousand clones; around 89% occur once, and the top ten carry about 6.7%. The clonotype was recovered from a woman between 25 and 40 years old with COVID-19, enrolled during active disease. J is TRBJ1-1 and V is TRBV6-5; D remains unclear. The sample consisted of peripheral blood. The CDR3 reads CASRGMNTEAFF. The CDR3 DNA follows: TGTGCCAGCAGGGGCATGAACACTGAAGCTTTCTTT.